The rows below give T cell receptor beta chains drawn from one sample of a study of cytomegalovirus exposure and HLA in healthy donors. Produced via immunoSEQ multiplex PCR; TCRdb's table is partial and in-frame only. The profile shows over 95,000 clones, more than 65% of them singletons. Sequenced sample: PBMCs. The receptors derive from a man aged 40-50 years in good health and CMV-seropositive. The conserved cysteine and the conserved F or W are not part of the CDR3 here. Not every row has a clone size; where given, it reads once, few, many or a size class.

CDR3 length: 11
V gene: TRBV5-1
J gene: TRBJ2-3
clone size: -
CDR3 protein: ASYFAFTDTQY

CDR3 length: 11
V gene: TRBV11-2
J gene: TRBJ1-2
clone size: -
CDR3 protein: ASSWDRGYGYT

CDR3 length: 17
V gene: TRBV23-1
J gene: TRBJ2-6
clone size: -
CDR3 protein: ASSHPHESRPSGANVLT

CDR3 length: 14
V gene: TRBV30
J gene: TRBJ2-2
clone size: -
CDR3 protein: AWSSRRQGSTGELF

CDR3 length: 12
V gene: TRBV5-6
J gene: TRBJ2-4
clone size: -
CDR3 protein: ASSWGGVKNSQY

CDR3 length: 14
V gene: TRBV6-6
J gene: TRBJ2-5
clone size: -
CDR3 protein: ASSSTGLAVEETQY

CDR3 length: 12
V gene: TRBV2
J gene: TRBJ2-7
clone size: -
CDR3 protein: ASSSLAAPYEQY

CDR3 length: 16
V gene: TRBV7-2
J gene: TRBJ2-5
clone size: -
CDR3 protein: ASSLAPSGGPQQETQY

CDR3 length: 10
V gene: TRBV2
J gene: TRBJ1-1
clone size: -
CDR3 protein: ASSKQGTEAF

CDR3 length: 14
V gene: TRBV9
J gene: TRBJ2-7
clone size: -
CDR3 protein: ASSVYGAGGTDEQY

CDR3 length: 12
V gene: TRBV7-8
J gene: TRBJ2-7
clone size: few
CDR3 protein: ASSLLRDSGEQY

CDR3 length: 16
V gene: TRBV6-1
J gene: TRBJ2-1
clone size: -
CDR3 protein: ASSARQGSRPFYNEQF

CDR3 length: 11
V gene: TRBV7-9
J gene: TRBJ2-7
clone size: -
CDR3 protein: ASSLVPGYEQY

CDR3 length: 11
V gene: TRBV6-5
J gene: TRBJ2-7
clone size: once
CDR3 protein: ASSVYSRNEQY

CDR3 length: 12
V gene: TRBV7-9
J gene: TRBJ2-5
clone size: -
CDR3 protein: ASSLEWAQETQY

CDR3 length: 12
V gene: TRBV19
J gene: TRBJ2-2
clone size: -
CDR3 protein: ASRGRVDTGELF

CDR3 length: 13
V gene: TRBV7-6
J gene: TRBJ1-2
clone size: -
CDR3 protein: ASSPQGQRNYGYT

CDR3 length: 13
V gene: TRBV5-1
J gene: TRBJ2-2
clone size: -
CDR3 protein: ASSDRGTNTGELF

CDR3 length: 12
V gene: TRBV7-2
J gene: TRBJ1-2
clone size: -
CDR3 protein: ASSLEPRGDGYT

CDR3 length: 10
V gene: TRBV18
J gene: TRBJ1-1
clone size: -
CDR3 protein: ASSPLDGRAF

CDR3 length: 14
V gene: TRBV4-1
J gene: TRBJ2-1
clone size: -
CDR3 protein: ASSPRGVSSVNEQF

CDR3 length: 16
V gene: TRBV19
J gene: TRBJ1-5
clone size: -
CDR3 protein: ASSLNLMTGSGNQPQH